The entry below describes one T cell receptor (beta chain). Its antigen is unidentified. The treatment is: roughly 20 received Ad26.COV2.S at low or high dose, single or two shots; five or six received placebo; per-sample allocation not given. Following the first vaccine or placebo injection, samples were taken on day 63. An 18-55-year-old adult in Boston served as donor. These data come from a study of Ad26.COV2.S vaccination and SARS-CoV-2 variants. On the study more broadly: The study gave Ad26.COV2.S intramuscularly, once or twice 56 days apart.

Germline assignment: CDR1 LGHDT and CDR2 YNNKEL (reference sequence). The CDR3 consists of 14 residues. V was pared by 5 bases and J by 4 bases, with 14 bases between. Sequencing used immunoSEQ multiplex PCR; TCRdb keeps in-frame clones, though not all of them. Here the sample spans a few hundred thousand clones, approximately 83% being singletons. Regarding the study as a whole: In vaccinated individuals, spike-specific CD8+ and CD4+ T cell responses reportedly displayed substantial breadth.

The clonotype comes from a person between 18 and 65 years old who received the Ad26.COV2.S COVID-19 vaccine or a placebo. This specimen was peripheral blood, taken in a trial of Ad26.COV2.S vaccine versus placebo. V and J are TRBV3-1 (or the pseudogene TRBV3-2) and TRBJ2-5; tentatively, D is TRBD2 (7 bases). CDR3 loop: CASSKRGGGETQYF. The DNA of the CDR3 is TGTGCCAGCAGCAAAAGAGGGGGGGGAGAGACCCAGTACTTC.